This TCR beta chain comes out of a study of OX40 agonist ivuxolimab in advanced cancers. Concerning the study at large: Ivuxolimab, which targeted the costimulatory receptor OX40 (CD134), was an agonistic, fully human IgG2 monoclonal antibody. Intravenous ivuxolimab was administered to patients every 2 weeks at six dose levels: 0.01, 0.1, 0.3, 1.5, 3 and 10 mg/kg. The monotherapy dose-escalation portion (N of about 52 patients) of the phase I ivuxolimab trial is reported in the paper. A male proportion of roughly 80% and a mean age of approximately 58 years, ranging from roughly 20 to 80, were recorded for the dose-escalation cohort. Prior anti-PD-1, anti-PD-L1 or anti-CTLA-4 therapy was permitted, and 30% to 45% of dose-escalation patients had received checkpoint inhibitors. Of the roughly 54 patients in dose escalation, 19 had hepatocellular carcinoma, some 15 had melanoma, 9 had renal cell carcinoma and 9 had head and neck cancer. Peripheral TCRbeta sequencing aimed to test whether ivuxolimab altered TCR sequence diversity and caused clonal T-cell expansion. Three dose-escalation patients achieved partial responses, one with hepatocellular carcinoma and two with cutaneous melanoma.

Genomic DNA was extracted from sorted cells for sequencing of the TCRbeta CDR3 region. TCRbeta CDR3 regions were sequenced using the immunoSEQ Assay. TCRdb carries this immuneACCESS record with in-frame sequences only. Its versions omit some clonotypes, under half of them owing to an unresolved V gene in the studies checked, with the rest unexplained. This sample comprises some 58,000 clones, about 90% of them detected only once. About 1.8% of the sample rests with the top ten. Between the V and J ends, shortened by 3 bases and 3 bases respectively, the junction contains 2 bases. From a lookup of the germline V gene (reference sequence), CDR1 and CDR2 are GTSNPN and SVGIG. From the cysteine through the phenylalanine, the CDR3 covers 11 amino acids. The DNA shown is the 33-base CDR3, in frame from base 1. As regards this clone: Its antigen is unknown. It has no much larger one-base neighbor in the sample; base qualities were not kept.

On the study overall, not on this receptor specifically: At doses of 0.1 to 3.0 mg/kg, clonal expansion of both CD4+ and CD8+ blood T cells was observed from baseline to week 6. Low levels of normalized T-cell clonal expansion were also seen in some patients who did not respond. The antigen specificity of the clonally expanded peripheral T cells was not determined. Partial responders in the 0.1-3.0 mg/kg groups had among the lowest normalized peripheral clonal expansion, especially among CD8+ T cells. After ivuxolimab, CD8+ T cells had more expanded clones than CD4+ T cells on average.

Patients with autoimmune disease history or receiving systemic immunosuppression were excluded from the trial. Peripheral blood for TCR sequencing was collected from all dose cohorts at baseline, on cycle 4 day 1, and on cycle 7 day 1. The samples were taken from a phase I, first-in-human, multicenter, open-label dose-escalation trial of ivuxolimab. Adults with locally advanced or metastatic melanoma, renal cell, hepatocellular, or head and neck squamous cell carcinoma were enrolled in the trial. Before TCR sequencing, CD4+ and CD8+ T cells were separately sorted from peripheral blood. The V and J genes are TRBV30 and TRBJ2-2; the D segment cannot be called with confidence. The sequence was collected from an adult with an advanced solid tumor such as melanoma, head and neck, liver or kidney cancer. Sequences were derived from CD4+ or CD8+ T cells sorted from blood, sampled in a trial of the OX40 agonist ivuxolimab. The CDR3 reads CAWRDTGELFF. The nucleotides read TGTGCCTGGAGGGACACCGGGGAGCTGTTTTTT. With the portions outside the CDR3 filled from the reference TRBV30 and TRBJ2-2 genes, the complete variable region becomes SQTIHQWPATLVQPVGSPLSLECTVEGTSNPNLYWYRQAAGRGLQLLFYSVGIGQISSEVPQNLSASRPQDRQFILSSKKLLLSDSGFYLCAWRDTGELFFGEGSRLTVL.